This paragraph covers one T cell receptor beta chain sequence. The antigen remains unidentified. The source of the sample is a study of graft-versus-host responses after intestinal transplantation. The overall study: Transplant recipients had multivisceral, liver-intestinal, or isolated intestinal grafts.

General study points: Individuals carrying graft-donor T cell macrochimerism showed high graft-versus-host to host-versus-graft clonal ratios in allografts. Ileal or blood samples showed some GvH clones first, and such clones were also found in recipient marrow.

Clones were sequenced by immunoSEQ multiplex PCR, and TCRdb holds only the in-frame ones, with some missing. The sample records approximately 90,000 clones, about nine tenths being singletons. Germline values: CDR1 SNHLY, CDR2 FYNNEI. The CDR3 sequence is 14 residues long. Trimming left V 5 bases short and J 3 bases short, with 11 bases between. The clonotype was recovered from a human donor who was the organ donor for an intestinal transplant. Here the sequenced sample was unstimulated CD8+ T cells sorted from spleen or lymph node cells, taken before transplant. The chain carries TRBV2 and TRBJ2-1; a possible D gene is TRBD2 (5 bases). The CDR3 DNA sequence: TGTGCCAGCAGTACTCTAGCCTACTACAATGAGCAGTTCTTC. It encodes CASSTLAYYNEQFF.